A single sample gave rise to the 27 T cell receptor beta chains below, sequenced in a study of breast tumors, draining lymph nodes, adjacent tissues. Samples came from axillary lymph nodes draining the breast cancer. MiXCR, run by TCRdb on the multiplex PCR reads, gives a single entry per CDR3 protein. The sample consists of about 230,000 distinct CDR3 sequences, approximately 31% of them appearing once. The sequenced sample consisted of axillary lymph node tissue. The receptor set was obtained from a female donor with breast cancer. Some clones in this sample may be carry-over from other donors' samples.

This clonotype has at least ten counts. The chain couples TRBV18 to TRBJ1-2; D is unresolved. V lost 2 bases and J lost 4, with 8 bases in between. This CDR3 has 13 residues. CDR1 and CDR2 from the germline V gene are KGHSH and LQKENI. The CDR3 loop is CASSPETAYGYTF. The CDR3 DNA sequence: TGTGCCAGCTCACCAGAAACAGCCTATGGCTACACCTTC.

This clonotype was counted a few times. Since a much larger clone is just one base distant, this may be a read error. Given the absence of the conserved phenylalanine or tryptophan at the CDR3 end, a read error is likely. The chain has TRBV11-3 and TRBJ2-3; TRBD2 agrees at 12 bases. The CDR3 has 17 residues. With V trimmed by 5 bases and J by 4 bases, 10 bases remained unmatched. Per the germline V gene, CDR1 is SGHNT and CDR2 is YENEEA. DNA for the CDR3: TGTGCCAGCAGCCCTCGGACTAGCGGGAATGGGGCAGATACGCAGTATCTT. Encoded protein: CASSPRTSGNGADTQYL.

The chain's CDR3 is CASSGPSSETLTDTQYF. In DNA form, the CDR3 reads TGTGCCAGCTCAGGACCCTCCAGCGAGACGCTCACAGATACGCAGTATTTT. This sequence joins TRBV18 and TRBJ2-3; D remains unclear. Germline V gene lookup returns CDR1 KGHSH and CDR2 LQKENI. V lost 5 bases and J lost 2, with 20 bases in between. This CDR3 spans 17 amino acids.

The rearrangement joins TRBV20-1 to TRBJ2-5; 10 bases are a match to TRBD2. This CDR3 has 16 amino acids. In germline, CDR1 is DFQATT, CDR2 SNEGSKA (reference sequence). Germline trimming cut 0 bases from V and 4 bases from J; bases unmatched to any gene: 8. The CDR3 sequence: CSARDTAGGPAETQYF. The CDR3 coding sequence is TGCAGTGCTAGAGATACAGCGGGAGGGCCGGCAGAGACCCAGTACTTC.

This clonotype appeared a few times. The chain is built from TRBV5-1 and TRBJ1-1, with TRBD1 as a possible D gene (5 bases). V was trimmed by 2 bases and J by 1 base, leaving 30 bases between them. The CDR3 contains 21 residues. CDR1 and CDR2 from the germline V gene are SGHRS and YFSETQ. CDR3 DNA sequence: TGCGCCAGCAGCTTTTATTGGAGACGAATTAGCGACAGACACAAGAACACTGAAGCTTTCTTT. Protein: CASSFYWRRISDRHKNTEAFF.

Concerning this clonotype itself: A much bigger clone sits one base away, suggesting this may be a read error. V is TRBV12-3 or TRBV12-4 and J is TRBJ1-3, with D tentatively TRBD1 (5 bases). CDR3 length: 15 amino acids. CDR3 region: CASSSGREFGDTIYF. The DNA of the CDR3 is TGTGCCAGCAGCTCGGGCAGGGAATTTGGAGACACCATATATTTT.

The V call is TRBV30, the J call TRBJ1-5; TRBD1 matches at 8 bases. The CDR3 length is 14 residues. Germline V gives CDR1 GTSNPN, CDR2 SVGIG (reference sequence). V shed 7 bases and J 7 bases; nucleotides not matched to a gene: 12. CDR3 nucleotides: TGTGCCTCTGGGACAGGATCTCTGGGGCAGCCCCAGCATTTT. Amino acids: CASGTGSLGQPQHF.

This clonotype occurred many times. This rearrangement joins TRBV12-3 or TRBV12-4 to TRBJ2-1, with D perhaps given as TRBD1 or TRBD2 (5 bases each). The CDR3 extends over 17 amino acids. Trimming removed 2 bases from V and 8 bases from J, with 22 bases in between. CDR3 nucleotide sequence: TGTGCCAGCAGTTTAAAAATGAACGAGGGGTGGAGAGATGAGCAGTTCTTC. This encodes CASSLKMNEGWRDEQFF.

This clonotype came up many times. This chain joins TRBV9 and TRBJ1-3, with D possibly TRBD1 on 5 matching bases. This CDR3 is built from 15 residues. Germline V CDR1 and CDR2: SGDLS, YYNGEE. V was clipped by 0 bases and J by 3 bases, with 10 bases between them. The CDR3 DNA reads as TGTGCCAGCAGCGTAGCCGGGGGTAATGGAAACACCATATATTTT. Its translation: CASSVAGGNGNTIYF.

This clonotype was counted many times. The chain has TRBV7-9 and TRBJ2-5; TRBD2 is a possible D gene (6 bases). Germline V gene sequence: CDR1 SEHNR, CDR2 FQNEAQ (reference sequence). The CDR3 is 14 residues long. V lost 5 bases, J lost 2 bases, and 12 bases lay in between. CDR3 DNA sequence: TGTGCCAGCAGCCGGATAGCGGTACAAGAGACCCAGTACTTC. Amino acid sequence: CASSRIAVQETQYF.

This clonotype came up many times. Germline is not matched at one junction end, which may reflect a read error. The CDR3 loop reads CSAGGMETQSF. The CDR3 nucleotides read TGCAGTGCGGGGGGAATGGAGACCCAGTCCTTC. This chain uses TRBV20-1 with TRBJ2-5, with D maybe TRBD2 (6 bases). Per germline, CDR1 DFQATT and CDR2 SNEGSKA (reference sequence). CDR3 length: 11 residues.

About this clonotype: Just one base apart from a much larger clone, this may be a read error. The chain employs TRBV30 and TRBJ2-1; TRBD2 might be the D (6 bases). Germline-derived CDR1 and CDR2 are GTSNPN and SVGIG (reference sequence). This CDR3 has 14 residues. The V gene lost 2 bases and the J gene lost 9 bases, with 17 bases spanning the gap. The CDR3 loop is CAWSWIGGISEQFF. The CDR3 DNA follows: TGTGCCTGGAGTTGGATTGGGGGGATCAGTGAGCAGTTCTTC.

The chain is built from TRBV5-4 and TRBJ2-2; maybe TRBD2 (5 bases). This CDR3 is 16 amino acids long. Per the germline V gene, CDR1 is SGHNT and CDR2 is YYREEE (reference sequence). The V gene lost 4 bases and the J gene lost 1 base, with 14 bases spanning the gap. CDR3 sequence reads: CASSRGGVKNTGELFF. The CDR3 region has the DNA TGTGCCAGCAGCCGGGGTGGCGTCAAGAACACCGGGGAGCTGTTTTTT. The variable domain in full, with the rest retrieved from reference TRBV5-4 and TRBJ2-2, is ETGVTQSPTHLIKTRGQQVTLRCSSQSGHNTVSWYQQALGQGPQFIFQYYREEENGRGNFPPRFSGLQFPNYSSELNVNALELDDSALYLCASSRGGVKNTGELFFGEGSRLTVL.

This clonotype appeared many times. The chain uses TRBV6-6 and TRBJ2-5; no reliable D call. Germline CDR1 and CDR2: MNHNY and SVGAGI (reference sequence). V lost 2 bases to trimming and J lost 5 bases, with 18 bases between them. The CDR3 has 16 residues. The CDR3 coding sequence is TGTGCCAGCAGTTACGAGGATGAAGGTCCCCGGGAGACCCAGTACTTC. Amino acid sequence: CASSYEDEGPRETQYF.

This clonotype occurred many times. The gene calls are TRBV20-1 and TRBJ1-1; unclear D gene. The CDR3 sequence is 15 residues long. The V and J ends lost 2 bases and 0 bases respectively, with 13 bases between them. Germline values: CDR1 DFQATT, CDR2 SNEGSKA (reference sequence). In DNA, the CDR3 is TGCAGTGCTAGAAAAATTCTCGAGCTGAACACTGAAGCTTTCTTT. As protein: CSARKILELNTEAFF.

In this sample, this clonotype turned up many times. The chain combines TRBV2 with TRBJ2-2, with D possibly being TRBD2 (7 bases). V was cut by 5 bases and J by 7 bases, with 17 bases left in between. This CDR3 spans 15 amino acids. Germline V gives CDR1 SNHLY, CDR2 FYNNEI. CDR3 bases: TGTGCCAGCAGTTGGGGGGCTAGCGGAATCGGGGAGCTGTTTTTT. It codes for CASSWGASGIGELFF. Looking up the rest from reference TRBV2 and TRBJ2-2 gives the full variable domain: EPEVTQTPSHQVTQMGQEVILRCVPISNHLYFYWYRQILGQKVEFLVSFYNNEISEKSEIFDDQFSVERPDGSNFTLKIRSTKLEDSAMYFCASSWGASGIGELFFGEGSRLTVL.

This clonotype was observed many times. V and J are TRBV3-2 and TRBJ2-7; TRBD2 is the table's D call, not checked against the DNA. TRBV3-2 is described as a pseudogene. The CDR3 loop spans 17 amino acids. The DNA of the CDR3 is TGTGCCAGCAGCCAAGATAGGAGGGGGGAGGGCTTGTACGAGCAGTACTTC. Translation gives CASSQDRRGEGLYEQYF.

This clonotype was detected ten times or more. The chain is built from TRBV20-1 and TRBJ2-3; no firm D call. The CDR3 runs 15 residues. Per germline, CDR1 DFQATT and CDR2 SNEGSKA (reference sequence). Trimming left V 0 bases short and J 0 bases short, with 10 bases between. CDR3: CSARDRRTSTDTQYF. The DNA for the CDR3 is TGCAGTGCTAGAGATCGGCGAACTAGCACAGATACGCAGTATTTT.

This clonotype was observed at least ten times. CDR3 DNA sequence: TGTGCCAGCCAATCGCAGCGGGTCTACAATGAGCAGTTCTTC. Encoded protein: CASQSQRVYNEQFF. This chain uses TRBV2 with TRBJ2-1; maybe TRBD2 (6 bases). Germline assignment: CDR1 SNHLY and CDR2 FYNNEI. V was shortened by 8 bases and J by 3 bases, with 14 bases between the two germline ends. There are 14 residues in the CDR3. The variable domain in full, completed from reference TRBV2 and TRBJ2-1, reads EPEVTQTPSHQVTQMGQEVILRCVPISNHLYFYWYRQILGQKVEFLVSFYNNEISEKSEIFDDQFSVERPDGSNFTLKIRSTKLEDSAMYFCASQSQRVYNEQFFGPGTRLTVL.

In this sample, this clonotype turned up many times. V is TRBV5-1 and J is TRBJ2-3; no definite D call. The V gene's germline CDR1 is SGHRS and CDR2 YFSETQ. CDR3 length equals 12 residues. Trimming stripped 4 bases from V and 6 bases from J, with 9 bases between. CDR3 amino acids: CASSPDVDTQYF. The CDR3 DNA is TGCGCCAGCAGCCCCGACGTCGATACGCAGTATTTT.

This clonotype was seen ten or more times. This chain uses TRBV18 with TRBJ2-5; D is ambiguous. CDR1 is KGHSH and CDR2 is LQKENI in the germline V gene. The length of the CDR3 is 13 residues. Trimming stripped 1 base from V and 5 bases from J, with 8 bases between. As DNA, the CDR3 is TGTGCCAGCTCACCACAAAGGGTTGAGACCCAGTACTTC. Amino acids: CASSPQRVETQYF.

Remarks on this clonotype: Just one base apart from a much larger clone, this may be a read error. J is TRBJ2-1 and V is TRBV3-2; the D call TRBD1 from the table was never checked on the DNA. TRBV3-2 is labeled a pseudogene. The CDR3 runs 15 residues. The CDR3 sequence: CACSYQGTYYNEQFF. The CDR3 nucleotides read TGTGCCTGCAGCTACCAAGGGACGTATTACAATGAGCAGTTCTTC.

In this sample, this clonotype turned up many times. This chain links TRBV29-1 with TRBJ1-2; D might be TRBD1 (5 bases). The V and J ends lost 3 bases and 3 bases respectively, with 14 bases between them. Germline V gives CDR1 SQVTM, CDR2 ANQGSEA. The CDR3 sequence is 14 residues long. CDR3 residues: CSVDGGGGYYGYTF. The DNA of the CDR3 is TGCAGCGTTGATGGGGGTGGCGGGTACTATGGCTACACCTTC.

Ten or more counts support this clonotype. This chain links TRBV7-9 with TRBJ2-1; either TRBD1 or TRBD2 may supply D (5 bases each). The CDR3 sequence is 13 residues long. The germline V gene has CDR1 SEHNR and CDR2 FQNEAQ (reference sequence). Trimming took 10 bases from V and 6 from J, leaving 16 bases between them. CDR3 nucleotides: TGTGCCACAGATCACTGGGGGAGCAATGAGCAGTTCTTC. This translates into CATDHWGSNEQFF.

The chain has TRBV2 and TRBJ1-4; 9 bases agree with TRBD1. The germline gives CDR1 SNHLY, CDR2 FYNNEI. V lost 2 bases to trimming and J lost 10 bases; unmatched junction nucleotides: 8. This CDR3 has 15 amino acids. In DNA form, the CDR3 reads TGTGCCAGCAGTGAAATAGGACAGGGGCTAGGAAAACTGTTTTTT. Its translation: CASSEIGQGLGKLFF.

This clonotype was recorded a few times. Just one base apart from a much larger clone, this may be a read error. The chain employs TRBV14 and TRBJ1-2; a weak D match, TRBD1 (5 bases). The V gene's germline CDR1 is SGHDN and CDR2 FVKESK. This CDR3 spans 15 amino acids. The CDR3 reads CASSQVGAARGGSTF. The CDR3 DNA follows: TGTGCCAGCAGCCAAGTAGGGGCAGCGAGGGGTGGCTCCACCTTC.

This clonotype was recorded at least ten times. The chain recombines TRBV7-2 with TRBJ2-2; 10 bases map to TRBD1. Germline V CDR1 and CDR2: SGHTA, FQGNSA. After removal of 1 base from V and 3 bases from J, the junction contained 2 bases not matched to a gene. The CDR3 has 16 residues. CDR3 DNA: TGTGCCAGCAGCTTAGGGACAGGGGGATACACCGGGGAGCTGTTTTTT. Its translation is CASSLGTGGYTGELFF.